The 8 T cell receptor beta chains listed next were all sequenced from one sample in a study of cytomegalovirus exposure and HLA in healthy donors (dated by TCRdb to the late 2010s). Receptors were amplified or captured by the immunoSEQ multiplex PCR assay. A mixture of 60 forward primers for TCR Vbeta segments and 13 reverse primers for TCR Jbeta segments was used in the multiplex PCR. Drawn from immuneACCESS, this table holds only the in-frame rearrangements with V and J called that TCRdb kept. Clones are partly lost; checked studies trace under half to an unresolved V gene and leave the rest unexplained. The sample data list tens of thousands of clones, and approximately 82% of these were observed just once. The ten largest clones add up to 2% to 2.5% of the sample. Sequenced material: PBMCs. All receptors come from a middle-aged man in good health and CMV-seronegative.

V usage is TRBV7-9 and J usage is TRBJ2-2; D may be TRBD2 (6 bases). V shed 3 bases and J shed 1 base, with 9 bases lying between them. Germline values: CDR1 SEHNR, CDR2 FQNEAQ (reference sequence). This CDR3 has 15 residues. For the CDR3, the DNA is TGTGCCAGCAGCTTGAAGGGAGGGAACACCGGGGAGCTGTTTTTT. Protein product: CASSLKGGNTGELFF.

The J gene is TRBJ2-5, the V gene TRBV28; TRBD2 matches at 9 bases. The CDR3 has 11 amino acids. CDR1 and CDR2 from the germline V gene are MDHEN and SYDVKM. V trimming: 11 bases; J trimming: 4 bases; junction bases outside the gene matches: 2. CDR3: CAVAGVETQYF. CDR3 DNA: TGTGCCGTAGCGGGAGTAGAGACCCAGTACTTC.

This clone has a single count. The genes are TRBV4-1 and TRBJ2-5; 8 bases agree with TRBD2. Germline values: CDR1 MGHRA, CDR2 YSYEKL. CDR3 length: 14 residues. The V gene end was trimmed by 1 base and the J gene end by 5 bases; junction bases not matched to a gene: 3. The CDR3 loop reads CASSQAGGYETQYF. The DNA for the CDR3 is TGCGCCAGCAGCCAAGCGGGGGGGTATGAGACCCAGTACTTC.

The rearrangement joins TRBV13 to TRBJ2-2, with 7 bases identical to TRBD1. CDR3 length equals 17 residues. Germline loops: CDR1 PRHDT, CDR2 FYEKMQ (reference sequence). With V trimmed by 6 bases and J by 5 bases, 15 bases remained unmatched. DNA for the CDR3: TGTGCCAGCAGACCAGTCCTTGTGACAGGGAATACCGGGGAGCTGTTTTTT. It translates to CASRPVLVTGNTGELFF.

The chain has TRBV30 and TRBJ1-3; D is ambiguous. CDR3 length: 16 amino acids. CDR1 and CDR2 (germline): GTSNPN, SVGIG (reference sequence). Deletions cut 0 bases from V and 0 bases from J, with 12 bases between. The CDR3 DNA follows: TGTGCCTGGAGTGTGGAGGGCCTCTACTCTGGAAACACCATATATTTT. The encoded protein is CAWSVEGLYSGNTIYF.

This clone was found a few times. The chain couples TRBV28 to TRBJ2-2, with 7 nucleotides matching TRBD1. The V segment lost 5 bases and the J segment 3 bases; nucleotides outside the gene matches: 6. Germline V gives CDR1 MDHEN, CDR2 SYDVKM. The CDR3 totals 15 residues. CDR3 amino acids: CASSTTGAHTGELFF. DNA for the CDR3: TGTGCCAGCAGTACAACAGGGGCGCACACCGGGGAGCTGTTTTTT.

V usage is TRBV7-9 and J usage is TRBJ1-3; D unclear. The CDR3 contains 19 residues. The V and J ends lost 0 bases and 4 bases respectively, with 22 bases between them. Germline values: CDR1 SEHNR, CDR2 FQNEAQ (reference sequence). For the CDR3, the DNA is TGTGCCAGCAGCTTAGCCGCTCCCGGCCGGAGGATTAAAGGAAACACCATATATTTT. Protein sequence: CASSLAAPGRRIKGNTIYF.

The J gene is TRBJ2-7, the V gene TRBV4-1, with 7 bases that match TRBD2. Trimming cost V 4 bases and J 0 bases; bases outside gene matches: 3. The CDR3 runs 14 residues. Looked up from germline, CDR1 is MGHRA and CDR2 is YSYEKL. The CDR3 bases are TGCGCCAGCAGCCTCCGACTAGCCTCCTACGAGCAGTACTTC. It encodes CASSLRLASYEQYF.